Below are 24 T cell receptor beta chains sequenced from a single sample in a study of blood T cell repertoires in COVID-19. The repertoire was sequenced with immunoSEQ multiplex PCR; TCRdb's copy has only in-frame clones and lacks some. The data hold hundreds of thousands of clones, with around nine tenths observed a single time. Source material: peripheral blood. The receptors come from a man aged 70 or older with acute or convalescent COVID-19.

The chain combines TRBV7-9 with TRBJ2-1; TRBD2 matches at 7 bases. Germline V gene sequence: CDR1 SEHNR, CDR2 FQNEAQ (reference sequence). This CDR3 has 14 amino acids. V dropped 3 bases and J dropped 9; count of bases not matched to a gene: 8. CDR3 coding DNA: TGTGCCAGCAGCTTTGAGGGAGGGTCTAGTGAGCAGTTCTTC. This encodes CASSFEGGSSEQFF.

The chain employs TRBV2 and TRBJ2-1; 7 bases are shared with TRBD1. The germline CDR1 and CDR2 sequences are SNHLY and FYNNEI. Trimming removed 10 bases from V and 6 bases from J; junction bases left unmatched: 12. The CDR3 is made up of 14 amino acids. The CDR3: CATPRDRAFNEQFF. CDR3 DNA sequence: TGTGCCACCCCGAGGGACAGAGCGTTCAATGAGCAGTTCTTC. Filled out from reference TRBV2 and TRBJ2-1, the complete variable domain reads EPEVTQTPSHQVTQMGQEVILRCVPISNHLYFYWYRQILGQKVEFLVSFYNNEISEKSEIFDDQFSVERPDGSNFTLKIRSTKLEDSAMYFCATPRDRAFNEQFFGPGTRLTVL.

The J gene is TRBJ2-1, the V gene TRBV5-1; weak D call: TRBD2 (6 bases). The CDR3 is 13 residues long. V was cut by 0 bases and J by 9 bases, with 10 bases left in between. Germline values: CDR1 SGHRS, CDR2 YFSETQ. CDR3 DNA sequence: TGCGCCAGCAGCTTGGTTCAGGGAGGTGAGCAGTTCTTC. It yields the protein CASSLVQGGEQFF.

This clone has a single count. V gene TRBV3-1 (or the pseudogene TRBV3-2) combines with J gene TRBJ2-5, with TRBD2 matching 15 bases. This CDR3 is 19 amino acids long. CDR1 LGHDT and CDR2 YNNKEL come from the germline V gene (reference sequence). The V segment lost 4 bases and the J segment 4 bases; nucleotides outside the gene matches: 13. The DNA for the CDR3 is TGTGCCAGCAGCCCGGTGCCAGGACTAGCGGGAGGGCCGGGAGAGACCCAGTACTTC. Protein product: CASSPVPGLAGGPGETQYF.

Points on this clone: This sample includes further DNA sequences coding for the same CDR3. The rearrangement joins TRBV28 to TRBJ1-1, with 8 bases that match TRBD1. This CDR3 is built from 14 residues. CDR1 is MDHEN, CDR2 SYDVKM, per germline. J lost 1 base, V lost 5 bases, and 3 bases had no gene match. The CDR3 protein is CASSLGQGNTEAFF. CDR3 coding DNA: TGTGCCAGCAGTCTAGGACAGGGGAACACTGAAGCTTTCTTT.

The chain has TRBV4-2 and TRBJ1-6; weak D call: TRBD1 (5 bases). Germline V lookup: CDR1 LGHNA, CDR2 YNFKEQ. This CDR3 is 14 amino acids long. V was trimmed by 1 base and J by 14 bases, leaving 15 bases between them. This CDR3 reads CASSQARGVGALHF. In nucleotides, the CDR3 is TGTGCCAGCAGCCAAGCCCGGGGGGTGGGGGCCCTCCACTTT.

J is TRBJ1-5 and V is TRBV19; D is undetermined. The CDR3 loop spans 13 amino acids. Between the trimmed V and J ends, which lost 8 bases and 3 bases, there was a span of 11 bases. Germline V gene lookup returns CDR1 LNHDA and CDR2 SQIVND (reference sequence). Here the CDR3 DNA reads TGTGCCAGTCGGTCGAGGGCCAATCAGCCCCAGCATTTT. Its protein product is CASRSRANQPQHF.

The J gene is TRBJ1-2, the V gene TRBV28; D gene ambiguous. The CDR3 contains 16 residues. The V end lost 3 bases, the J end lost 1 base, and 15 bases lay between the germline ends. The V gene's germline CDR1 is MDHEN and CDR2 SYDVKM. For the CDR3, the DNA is TGTGCCAGCAGTTTGGCGCCAGGTCGGGGTAACTATGGCTACACCTTC. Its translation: CASSLAPGRGNYGYTF.

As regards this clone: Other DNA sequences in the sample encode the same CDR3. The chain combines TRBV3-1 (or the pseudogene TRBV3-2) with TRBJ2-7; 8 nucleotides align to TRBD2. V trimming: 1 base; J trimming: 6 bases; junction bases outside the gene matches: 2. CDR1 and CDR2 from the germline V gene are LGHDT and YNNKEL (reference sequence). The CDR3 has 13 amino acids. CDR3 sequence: CASSQVRGGEQYF. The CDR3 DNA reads TGTGCCAGCAGCCAAGTCCGGGGGGGCGAGCAGTACTTC.

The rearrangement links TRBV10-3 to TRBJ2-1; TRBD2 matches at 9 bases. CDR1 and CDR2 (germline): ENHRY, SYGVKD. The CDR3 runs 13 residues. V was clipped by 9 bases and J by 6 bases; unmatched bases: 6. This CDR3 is CAIGLASLNEQFF. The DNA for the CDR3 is TGTGCCATAGGACTAGCGAGCCTCAATGAGCAGTTCTTC.

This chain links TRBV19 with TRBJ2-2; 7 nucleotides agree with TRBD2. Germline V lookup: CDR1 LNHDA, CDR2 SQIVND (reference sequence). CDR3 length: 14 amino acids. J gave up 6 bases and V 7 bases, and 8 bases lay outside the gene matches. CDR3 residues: CASKGLGNAGELFF. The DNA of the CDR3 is TGTGCCAGTAAAGGACTAGGAAACGCCGGGGAGCTGTTTTTT.

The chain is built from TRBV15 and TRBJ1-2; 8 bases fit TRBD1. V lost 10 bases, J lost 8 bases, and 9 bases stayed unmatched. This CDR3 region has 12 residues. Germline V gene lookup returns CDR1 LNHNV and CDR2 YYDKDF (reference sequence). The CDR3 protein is CASQPGGGGYTF. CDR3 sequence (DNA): TGTGCCAGTCAGCCAGGGGGCGGCGGCTACACCTTC.

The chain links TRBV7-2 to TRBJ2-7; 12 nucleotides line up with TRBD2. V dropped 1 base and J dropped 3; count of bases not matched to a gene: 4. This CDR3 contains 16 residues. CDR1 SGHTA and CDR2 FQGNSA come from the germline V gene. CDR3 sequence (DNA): TGTGCCAGCAGCTTAGAGGCTAGCGGGGGGGACTACGAGCAGTACTTC. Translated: CASSLEASGGDYEQYF.

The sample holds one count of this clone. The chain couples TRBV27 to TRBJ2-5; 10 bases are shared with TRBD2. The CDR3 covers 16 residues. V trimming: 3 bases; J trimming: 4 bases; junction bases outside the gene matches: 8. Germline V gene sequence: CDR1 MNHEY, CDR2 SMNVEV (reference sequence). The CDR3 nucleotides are TGTGCCAGCAGTTTCGGCCTAGCGGGAGCCGCAGAGACCCAGTACTTC. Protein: CASSFGLAGAAETQYF.

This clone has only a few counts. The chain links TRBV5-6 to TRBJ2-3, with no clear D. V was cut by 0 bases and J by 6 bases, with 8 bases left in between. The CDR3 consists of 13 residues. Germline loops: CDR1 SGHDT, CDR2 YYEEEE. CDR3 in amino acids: CASSLDPVDTQYF. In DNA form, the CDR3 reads TGTGCCAGCAGCTTGGACCCGGTGGATACGCAGTATTTT. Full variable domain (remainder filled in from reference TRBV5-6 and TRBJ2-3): DAGVTQSPTHLIKTRGQQVTLRCSPKSGHDTVSWYQQALGQGPQFIFQYYEEEERQRGNFPDRFSGHQFPNYSSELNVNALLLGDSALYLCASSLDPVDTQYFGPGTRLTVL.

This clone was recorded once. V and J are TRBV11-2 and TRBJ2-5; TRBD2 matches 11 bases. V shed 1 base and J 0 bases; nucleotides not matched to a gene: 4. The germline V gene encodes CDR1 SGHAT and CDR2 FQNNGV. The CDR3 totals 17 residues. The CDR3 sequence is CASSLGLAGGNQETQYF. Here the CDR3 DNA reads TGTGCCAGCAGCTTAGGGCTAGCGGGAGGTAACCAAGAGACCCAGTACTTC.

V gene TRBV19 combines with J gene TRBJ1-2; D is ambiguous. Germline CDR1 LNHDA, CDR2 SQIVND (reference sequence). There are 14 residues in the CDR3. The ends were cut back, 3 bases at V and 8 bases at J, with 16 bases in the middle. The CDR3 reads CASSIGFGSGGYTF. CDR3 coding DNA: TGTGCCAGTAGTATTGGATTTGGCAGCGGGGGCTACACCTTC.

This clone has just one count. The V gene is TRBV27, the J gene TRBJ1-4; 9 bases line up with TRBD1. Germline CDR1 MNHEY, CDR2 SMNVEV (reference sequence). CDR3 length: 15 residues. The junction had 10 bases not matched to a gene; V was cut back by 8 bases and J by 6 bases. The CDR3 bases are TGTGCCAGCGATAACGAGGACAGGGGACATGAAAAACTGTTTTTT. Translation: CASDNEDRGHEKLFF.

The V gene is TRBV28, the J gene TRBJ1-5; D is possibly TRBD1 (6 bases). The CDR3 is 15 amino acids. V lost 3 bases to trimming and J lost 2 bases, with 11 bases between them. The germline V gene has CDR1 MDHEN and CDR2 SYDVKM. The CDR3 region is CASSLRAGGNQPQHF. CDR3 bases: TGTGCCAGCAGTTTGAGGGCAGGGGGCAATCAGCCCCAGCATTTT.

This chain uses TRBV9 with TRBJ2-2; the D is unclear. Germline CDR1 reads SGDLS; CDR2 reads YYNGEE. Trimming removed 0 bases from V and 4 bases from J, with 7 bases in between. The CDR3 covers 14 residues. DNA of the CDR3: TGTGCCAGCAGCGTAGCCCCGAGCACCGGGGAGCTGTTTTTT. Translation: CASSVAPSTGELFF.

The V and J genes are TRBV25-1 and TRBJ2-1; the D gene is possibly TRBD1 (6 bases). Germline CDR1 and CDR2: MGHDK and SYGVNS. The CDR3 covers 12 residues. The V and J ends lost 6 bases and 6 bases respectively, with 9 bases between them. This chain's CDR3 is CASRGQLNEQFF. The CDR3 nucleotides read TGTGCCAGCAGAGGACAGCTCAATGAGCAGTTCTTC.

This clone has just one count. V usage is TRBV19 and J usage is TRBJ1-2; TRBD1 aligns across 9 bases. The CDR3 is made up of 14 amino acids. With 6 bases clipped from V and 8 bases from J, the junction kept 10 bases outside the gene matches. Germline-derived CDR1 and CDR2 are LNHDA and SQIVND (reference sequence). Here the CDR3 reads CASRTGTGFGGYTF. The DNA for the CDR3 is TGTGCCAGTAGGACCGGGACAGGGTTTGGAGGCTACACCTTC.

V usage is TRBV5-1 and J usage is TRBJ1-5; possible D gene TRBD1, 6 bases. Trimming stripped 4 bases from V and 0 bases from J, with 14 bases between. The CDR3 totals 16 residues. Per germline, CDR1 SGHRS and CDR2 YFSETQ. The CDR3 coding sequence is TGCGCCAGCAGCCCACAGGGCTCTTTTAGCAATCAGCCCCAGCATTTT. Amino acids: CASSPQGSFSNQPQHF.

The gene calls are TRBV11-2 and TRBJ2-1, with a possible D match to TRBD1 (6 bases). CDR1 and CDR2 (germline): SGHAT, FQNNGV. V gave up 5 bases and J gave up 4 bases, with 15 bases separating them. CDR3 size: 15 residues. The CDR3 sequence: CASSQLQGQYNEQFF. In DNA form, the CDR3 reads TGTGCCAGCAGCCAACTACAGGGCCAGTACAATGAGCAGTTCTTC.